The clone carrying this T cell receptor beta chain was seen more than once but under ten times. Antigen: not known. TCRdb fed the reads into MiXCR, producing one record per CDR3 protein. The sample has some 700,000 distinct CDR3 sequences; around 30% are singletons. This entry belongs to a study of T cell repertoires in cytomegalovirus infection. About the study: Public TCR beta signatures were indicative of both CMV infection and a matching HLA type.

Whole-study findings and limits: What dominated the ex vivo response were HLA-C-restricted CMV-specific TCR beta clonotypes. Identification of carriers of CMV plus the relevant HLA was achieved through cumulative public TCR beta family frequency.

The source of this sequence is a human donor in good health (CMV status not recorded). Some clones in this sample may be carry-over from other donors' samples. The specimen comprised cultured PBMCs, sampled from culture after CMV antigen stimulation.

In nucleotides, the CDR3 is TGTGCCAGCAGTTTTTGGGGCCCCGAGCAGTACTTC. Amino acid sequence: CASSFWGPEQYF. The chain combines TRBV12-3 or TRBV12-4 with TRBJ2-7; D is possibly TRBD1 (5 bases). There are 12 residues in the CDR3. V lost 3 bases to trimming and J lost 6 bases, with 9 bases between them.